This TCR beta chain comes out of a study of a mutant IDH1 vaccine in newly diagnosed glioma. Study details: Patients had eight vaccinations, in weeks 1, 3, 5, 7, 11, 15, 19 and 23. Radiotherapy, temozolomide, or both had been given previously, and both were given to most. Treated individuals were about 60% male and roughly 40% female, averaging about 40 years of age.

The protocol was immunoSEQ multiplex PCR, while the TCRdb copy is restricted to in-frame clones and leaves out a portion. The sample consists of just over 80,000 clones, 65% to 90% of them appearing once. Described time point: week 23, last vaccination. All doses held 300 ug of mutant IDH1 20-mer peptide, with topical imiquimod. The astrocytomas were IDH1-mutant, ATRX-negative, and WHO grade 3 or 4. As regards this clone: Its antigen is undetermined.

The receptor comes from a man aged 25-40 years with glioma. Some clones in this sample may be carry-over from other donors' samples. Sequenced here: PBMCs, sampled from a glioma patient whose treatment included an IDH1 peptide vaccine.

The CDR3 DNA reads as TGTGCCTGGCGACGACCCGGGACAGGCAAAAGCTCCTACGAGCAGTACTTC. Encoded protein: CAWRRPGTGKSSYEQYF. The chain links TRBV30 to TRBJ2-7; 8 nucleotides agree with TRBD1. The J segment lost 0 bases and the V segment lost 5 bases, leaving 15 bases of the junction unmatched. The CDR3 spans 17 residues. Germline assignment: CDR1 GTSNPN and CDR2 SVGIG (reference sequence).